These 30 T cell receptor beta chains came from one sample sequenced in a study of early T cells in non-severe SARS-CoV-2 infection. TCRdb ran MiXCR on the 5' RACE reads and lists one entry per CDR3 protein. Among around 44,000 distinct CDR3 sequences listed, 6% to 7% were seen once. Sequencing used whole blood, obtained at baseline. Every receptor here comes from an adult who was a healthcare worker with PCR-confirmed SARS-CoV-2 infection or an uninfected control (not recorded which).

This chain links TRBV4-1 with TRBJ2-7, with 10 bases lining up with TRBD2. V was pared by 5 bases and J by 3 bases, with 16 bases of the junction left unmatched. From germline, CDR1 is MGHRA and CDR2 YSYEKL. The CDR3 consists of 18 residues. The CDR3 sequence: CASSESRRASGSVYEQYF. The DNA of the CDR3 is TGCGCCAGCAGCGAATCGAGGCGGGCTAGCGGGAGTGTCTACGAGCAGTACTTC.

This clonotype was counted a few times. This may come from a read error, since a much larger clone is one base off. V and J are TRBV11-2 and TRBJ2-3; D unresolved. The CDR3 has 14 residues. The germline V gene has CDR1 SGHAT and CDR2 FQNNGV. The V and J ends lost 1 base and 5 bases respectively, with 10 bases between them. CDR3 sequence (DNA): TGTGCCAGCAGCTTAGGCAGCGAGAAAGATACGCAGTATTTT. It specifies CASSLGSEKDTQYF.

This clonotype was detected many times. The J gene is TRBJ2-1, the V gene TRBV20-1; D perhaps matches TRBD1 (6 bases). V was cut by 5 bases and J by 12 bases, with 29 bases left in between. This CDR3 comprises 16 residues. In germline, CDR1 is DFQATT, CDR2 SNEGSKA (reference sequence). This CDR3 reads CSAPPPGQSAFGGQFF. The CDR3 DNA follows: TGCAGTGCTCCCCCCCCCGGACAGTCCGCTTTTGGAGGGCAGTTCTTC.

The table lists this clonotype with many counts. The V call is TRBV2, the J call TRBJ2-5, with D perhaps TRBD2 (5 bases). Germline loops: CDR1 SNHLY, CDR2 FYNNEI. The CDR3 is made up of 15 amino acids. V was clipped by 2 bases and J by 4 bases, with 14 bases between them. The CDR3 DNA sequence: TGTGCCAGCAGTGAAACAAAGAGGGTGGGAGAGACCCAGTACTTC. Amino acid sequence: CASSETKRVGETQYF.

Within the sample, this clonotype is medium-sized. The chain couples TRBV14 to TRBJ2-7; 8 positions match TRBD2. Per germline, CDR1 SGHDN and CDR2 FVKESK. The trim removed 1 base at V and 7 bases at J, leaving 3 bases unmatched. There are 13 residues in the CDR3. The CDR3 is CASSQVGGGEQYF. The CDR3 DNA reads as TGTGCCAGCAGCCAAGTTGGCGGGGGGGAGCAGTACTTC.

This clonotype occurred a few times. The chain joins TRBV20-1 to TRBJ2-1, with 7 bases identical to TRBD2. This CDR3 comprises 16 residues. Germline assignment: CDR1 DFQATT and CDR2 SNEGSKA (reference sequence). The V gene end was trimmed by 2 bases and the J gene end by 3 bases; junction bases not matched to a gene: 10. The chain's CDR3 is CSARPPKRDHYNEQFF. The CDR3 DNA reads TGCAGTGCTAGACCTCCAAAGCGGGACCACTACAATGAGCAGTTCTTC.

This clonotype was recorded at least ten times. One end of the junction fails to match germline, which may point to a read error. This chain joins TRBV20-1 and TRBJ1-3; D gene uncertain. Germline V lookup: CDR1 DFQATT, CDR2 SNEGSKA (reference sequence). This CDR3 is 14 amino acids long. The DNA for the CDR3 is TGTACTAAATTGGACCCCCTATCTGGAAACACCATATATTTT. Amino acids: CTKLDPLSGNTIYF.

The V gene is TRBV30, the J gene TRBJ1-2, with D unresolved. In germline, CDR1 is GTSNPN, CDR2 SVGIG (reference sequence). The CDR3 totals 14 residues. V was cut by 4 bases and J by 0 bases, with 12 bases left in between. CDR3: CAWNLYRTNYGYTF. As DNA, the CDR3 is TGTGCCTGGAATCTATACAGAACTAACTATGGCTACACCTTC.

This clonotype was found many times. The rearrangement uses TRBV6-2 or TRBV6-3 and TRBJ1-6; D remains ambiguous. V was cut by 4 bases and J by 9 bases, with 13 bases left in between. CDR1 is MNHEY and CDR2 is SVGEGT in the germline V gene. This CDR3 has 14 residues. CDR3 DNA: TGTGCCAGCAGTTTTCAAACAGTCTCTTCACCCCTCCACTTT. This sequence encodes CASSFQTVSSPLHF.

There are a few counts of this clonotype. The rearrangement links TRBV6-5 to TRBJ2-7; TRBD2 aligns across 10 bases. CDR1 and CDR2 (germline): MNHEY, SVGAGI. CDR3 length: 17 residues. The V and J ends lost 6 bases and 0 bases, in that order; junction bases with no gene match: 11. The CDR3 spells CASSRNLAGVSSYEQYF. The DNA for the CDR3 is TGTGCCAGCAGCCGAAACCTAGCGGGAGTCTCCTCCTACGAGCAGTACTTC.

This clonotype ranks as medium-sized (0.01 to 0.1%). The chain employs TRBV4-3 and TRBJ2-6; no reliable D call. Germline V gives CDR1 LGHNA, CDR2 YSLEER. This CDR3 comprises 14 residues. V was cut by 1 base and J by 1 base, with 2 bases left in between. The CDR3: CASSQVSGANVLTF. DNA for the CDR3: TGCGCCAGCAGCCAAGTTTCTGGGGCCAACGTCCTGACTTTC.

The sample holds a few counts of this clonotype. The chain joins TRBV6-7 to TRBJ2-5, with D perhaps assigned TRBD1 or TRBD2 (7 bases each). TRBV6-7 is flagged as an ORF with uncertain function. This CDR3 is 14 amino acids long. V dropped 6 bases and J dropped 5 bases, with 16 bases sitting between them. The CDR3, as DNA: TGTGCCAGCAGGGGAGGGGACAGTCAGGAGACCCAGTACTTC. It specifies CASRGGDSQETQYF.

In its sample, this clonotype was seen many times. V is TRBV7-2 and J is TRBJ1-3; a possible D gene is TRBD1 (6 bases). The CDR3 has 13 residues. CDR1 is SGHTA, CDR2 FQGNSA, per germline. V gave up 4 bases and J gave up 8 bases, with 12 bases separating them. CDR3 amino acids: CASSSDRGYTIYF. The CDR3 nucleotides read TGTGCCAGCAGCTCGGACAGAGGTTACACCATATATTTT. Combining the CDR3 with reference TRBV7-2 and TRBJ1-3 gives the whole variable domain GAGVSQSPSNKVTEKGKDVELRCDPISGHTALYWYRQSLGQGLEFLIYFQGNSAPDKSGLPSDRFSAERTGGSVSTLTIQRTQQEDSAVYLCASSSDRGYTIYFGEGSWLTVV.

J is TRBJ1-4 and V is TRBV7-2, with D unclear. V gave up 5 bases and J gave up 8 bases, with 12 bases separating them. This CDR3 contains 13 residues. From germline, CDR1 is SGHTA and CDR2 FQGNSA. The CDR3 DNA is TGTGCCAGCAGCCCGTTCAATGGGGAAAAACTGTTTTTT. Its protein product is CASSPFNGEKLFF.

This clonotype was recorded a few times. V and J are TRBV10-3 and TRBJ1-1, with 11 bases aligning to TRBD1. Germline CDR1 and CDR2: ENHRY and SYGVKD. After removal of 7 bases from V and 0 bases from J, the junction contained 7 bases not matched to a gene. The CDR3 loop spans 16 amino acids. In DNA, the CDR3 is TGTGCCATCAAAAGGACAGGGGGCGAACTGAACACTGAAGCTTTCTTT. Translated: CAIKRTGGELNTEAFF.

As DNA, the CDR3 is TGCGCCAGCAGCTTGGAACTATCGGAGGTTAGGGGAAAGGGGACCCAGTACTTC. Its protein product is CASSLELSEVRGKGTQYF. V is TRBV5-1 and J is TRBJ2-5, with D perhaps assigned TRBD1 or TRBD2 (5 bases each). Trimming pared 0 bases from V and 7 bases from J, leaving 25 bases between. The CDR3 runs to 18 residues. Germline-derived CDR1 and CDR2 are SGHRS and YFSETQ.

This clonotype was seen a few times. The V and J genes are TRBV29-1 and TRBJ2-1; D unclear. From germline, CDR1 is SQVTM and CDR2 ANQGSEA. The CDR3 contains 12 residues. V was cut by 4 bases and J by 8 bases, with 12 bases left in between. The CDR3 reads CSVGRGMHEQFF. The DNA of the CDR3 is TGCAGCGTTGGAAGAGGAATGCATGAGCAGTTCTTC.

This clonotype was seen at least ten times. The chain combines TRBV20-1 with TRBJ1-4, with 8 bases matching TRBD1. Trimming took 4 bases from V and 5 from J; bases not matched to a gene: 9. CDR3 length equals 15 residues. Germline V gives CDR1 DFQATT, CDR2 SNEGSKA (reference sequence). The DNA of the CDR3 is TGCAGTGCTACACGAGGGGCAGGGGGCAATGAAAAACTGTTTTTT. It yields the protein CSATRGAGGNEKLFF.

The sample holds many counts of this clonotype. The CDR3 here is CASSLAHTGLEAYEQYF. The CDR3 region has the DNA TGTGCCAGCAGCTTAGCCCACACAGGGTTGGAGGCCTACGAGCAGTACTTC. The rearrangement uses TRBV7-2 and TRBJ2-7; weak D call: TRBD1 (6 bases). Germline values: CDR1 SGHTA, CDR2 FQGNSA. This CDR3 region has 17 residues. The germline V and J ends were trimmed by 0 bases and 2 bases, with 17 bases remaining between them.

In nucleotides, the CDR3 is TGTGCCAGCAGCTTGGTAGGGATTTCTAACTATGGCTACACCTTC. This sequence encodes CASSLVGISNYGYTF. The V gene is TRBV5-5, the J gene TRBJ1-2; D is unresolved. The CDR3 contains 15 residues. The V gene lost 0 bases and the J gene lost 0 bases, with 9 bases spanning the gap. Looked up from germline, CDR1 is SGHKS and CDR2 is YYEKEE (reference sequence). The full variable domain, completed using reference TRBV5-5 and TRBJ1-2, is DAGVTQSPTHLIKTRGQQVTLRCSPISGHKSVSWYQQVLGQGPQFIFQYYEKEERGRGNFPDRFSARQFPNYSSELNVNALLLGDSALYLCASSLVGISNYGYTFGSGTRLTVV.

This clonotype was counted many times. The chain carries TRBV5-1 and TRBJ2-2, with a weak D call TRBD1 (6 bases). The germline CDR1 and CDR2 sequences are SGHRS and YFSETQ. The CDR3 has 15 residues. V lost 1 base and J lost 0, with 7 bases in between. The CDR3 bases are TGCGCCAGCAGCTTGACAGGGTCGAACACCGGGGAGCTGTTTTTT. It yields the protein CASSLTGSNTGELFF.

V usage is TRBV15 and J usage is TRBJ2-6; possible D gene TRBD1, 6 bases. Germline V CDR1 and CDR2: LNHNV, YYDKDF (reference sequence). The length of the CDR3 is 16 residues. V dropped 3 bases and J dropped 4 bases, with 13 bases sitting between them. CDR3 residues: CATSSGNRAGANVLTF. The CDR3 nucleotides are TGTGCCACCAGCAGTGGAAACAGGGCCGGGGCCAACGTCCTGACTTTC. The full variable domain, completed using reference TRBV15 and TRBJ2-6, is DAMVIQNPRYQVTQFGKPVTLSCSQTLNHNVMYWYQQKSSQAPKLLFHYYDKDFNNEADTPDNFQSRRPNTSFCFLDIRSPGLGDTAMYLCATSSGNRAGANVLTFGAGSRLTVL.

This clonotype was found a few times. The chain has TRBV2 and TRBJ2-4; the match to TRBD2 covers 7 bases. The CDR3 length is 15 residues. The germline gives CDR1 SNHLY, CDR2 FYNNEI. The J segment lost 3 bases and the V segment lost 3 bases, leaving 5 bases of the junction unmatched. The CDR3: CASSEELAVKNIQYF. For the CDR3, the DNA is TGTGCCAGCAGTGAGGAGCTAGCGGTCAAAAACATTCAGTACTTC.

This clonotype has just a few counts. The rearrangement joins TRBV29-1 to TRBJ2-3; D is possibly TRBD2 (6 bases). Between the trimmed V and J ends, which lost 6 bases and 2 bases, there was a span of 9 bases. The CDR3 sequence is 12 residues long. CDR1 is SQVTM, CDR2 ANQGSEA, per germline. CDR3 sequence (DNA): TGCAGCGTGGGACTGGACACAGATACGCAGTATTTT. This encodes CSVGLDTDTQYF.

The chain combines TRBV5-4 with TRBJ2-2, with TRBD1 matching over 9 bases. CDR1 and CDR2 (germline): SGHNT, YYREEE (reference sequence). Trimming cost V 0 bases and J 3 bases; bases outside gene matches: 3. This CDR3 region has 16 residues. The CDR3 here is CASSLGGTGYTGELFF. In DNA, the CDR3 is TGTGCCAGCAGCTTGGGAGGGACAGGGTACACCGGGGAGCTGTTTTTT.

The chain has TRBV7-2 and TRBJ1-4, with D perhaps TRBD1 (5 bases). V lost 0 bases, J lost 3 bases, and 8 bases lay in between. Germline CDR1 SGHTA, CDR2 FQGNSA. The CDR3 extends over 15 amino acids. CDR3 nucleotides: TGTGCCAGCAGCTTAGCGCCGGGGGCTAATGAAAAACTGTTTTTT. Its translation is CASSLAPGANEKLFF.

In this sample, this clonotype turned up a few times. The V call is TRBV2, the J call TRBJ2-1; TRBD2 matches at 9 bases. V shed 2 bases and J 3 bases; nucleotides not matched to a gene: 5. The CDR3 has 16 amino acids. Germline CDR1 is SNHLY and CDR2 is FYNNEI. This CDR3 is CASSEFLAGDYNEQFF. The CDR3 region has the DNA TGTGCCAGCAGTGAATTTTTAGCGGGGGACTACAATGAGCAGTTCTTC.

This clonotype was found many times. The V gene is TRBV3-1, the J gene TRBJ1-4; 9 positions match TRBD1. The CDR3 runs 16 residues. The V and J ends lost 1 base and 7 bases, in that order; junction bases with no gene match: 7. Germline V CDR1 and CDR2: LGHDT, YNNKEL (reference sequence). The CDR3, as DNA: TGTGCCAGCAGCCAAGTGAATCCGGACAGGGGTGAAAAACTGTTTTTT. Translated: CASSQVNPDRGEKLFF.

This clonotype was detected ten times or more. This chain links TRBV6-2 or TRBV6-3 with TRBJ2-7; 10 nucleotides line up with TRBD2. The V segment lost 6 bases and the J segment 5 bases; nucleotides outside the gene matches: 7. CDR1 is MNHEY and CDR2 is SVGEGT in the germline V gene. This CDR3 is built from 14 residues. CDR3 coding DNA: TGTGCCAGCAGCCTCCGGGGACTAGCGCACGAGCAGTACTTC. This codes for CASSLRGLAHEQYF.

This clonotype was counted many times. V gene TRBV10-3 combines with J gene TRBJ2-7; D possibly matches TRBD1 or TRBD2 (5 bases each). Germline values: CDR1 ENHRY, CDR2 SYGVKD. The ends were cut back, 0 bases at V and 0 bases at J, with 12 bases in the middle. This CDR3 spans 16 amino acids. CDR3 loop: CAISESRGTISYEQYF. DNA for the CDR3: TGTGCCATCAGTGAGTCGAGGGGCACCATCTCCTACGAGCAGTACTTC.